This TCR beta chain was obtained from a study of response to subunit inactivated influenza vaccine. TCRdb re-called the RT-PCR reads with MiXCR, one entry per CDR3 protein. The table records 700,000 to 900,000 distinct CDR3 sequences, approximately 21% of them present only once. This clonotype was seen a handful of times. Germline-derived CDR1 and CDR2 are SGHVS and FQNEAQ. V gave up 4 bases and J gave up 5 bases, with 17 bases separating them. The CDR3 loop spans 16 amino acids. The sequence was obtained from a man in his forties or fifties who received an inactivated influenza vaccine. The sequencing here drew on PBMCs from blood, taken 4 to 6 days after vaccination. The V call is TRBV7-8, the J call TRBJ1-4; D is unresolved. The CDR3 spells CASSSRTGLGNEKLFF. The CDR3 nucleotides are TGTGCCAGCAGCTCTCGAACGGGGTTAGGGAATGAAAAACTGTTTTTT.